This TCR beta chain was recorded in a study of CD8 T cells in Susac syndrome. Study at large: Within the sequenced Susac syndrome patient group, five or six exhibited active disease and roughly 8 were in remission. Findings and limits, study-wide: Clonal expansion was not seen in any Susac syndrome CD4+ T cell repertoire. Only a relatively small number of individuals were included in the TCR sequencing and HLA analysis.

Note on this clonotype: As yet, its antigen is unknown.

RNA amounts of about 0.5 to 1 ug underwent reverse transcription with random hexamers. TCR beta CDR3 was amplified by immunoSEQ covering 54 Vbeta and 13 Jbeta. TCRdb independently ran MiXCR on the immunoSEQ multiplex PCR reads; one entry per CDR3 protein. The sample lists about 240,000 distinct CDR3 sequences; about 95% were seen once. Per germline, CDR1 SGHTA and CDR2 FQGTGA. The ends were cut back, 4 bases at V and 2 bases at J, with 10 bases in the middle. This CDR3 spans 14 amino acids. Sequenced sample: CD4+ T cells from PBMCs. The chain has TRBV7-3 and TRBJ2-3, with D possibly TRBD1 on 5 matching bases. The receptor's source is a human donor with Susac syndrome. The CDR3 sequence: CASSSRTNTDTQYF. For the CDR3, the DNA is TGTGCCAGCAGCTCTCGGACAAACACAGATACGCAGTATTTT.